Reported below is one TCR beta chain. The data originate from a study of T cell responses to AZD1222 COVID-19 vaccine. The overall study: Pooled samples include second doses given at about 4 or 12 weeks.

From germline, CDR1 is GTSNPN and CDR2 SVGIG (reference sequence). V was trimmed by 7 bases and J by 2 bases, leaving 12 bases between them. The CDR3 is 14 amino acids. TCRdb keeps only in-frame clones here, not all; method: immunoSEQ multiplex PCR. The sample comprises about 120,000 clones, approximately 83% of which are singletons, and just under 9.5% rests with the top ten. V is TRBV30 and J is TRBJ2-6; no firm D call. Sequences were derived from peripheral blood, sampled on day 0 of AZD1222 vaccination. This clonotype was obtained from an adult in good health. CDR3 sequence (DNA): TGTGCCTACCTGGGGAACACTGGGGCCAACGTCCTGACTTTC. It specifies CAYLGNTGANVLTF. The full variable domain, its missing parts supplied by reference TRBV30 and TRBJ2-6, is SQTIHQWPATLVQPVGSPLSLECTVEGTSNPNLYWYRQAAGRGLQLLFYSVGIGQISSEVPQNLSASRPQDRQFILSSKKLLLSDSGFYLCAYLGNTGANVLTFGAGSRLTVL.